The 18 T cell receptor beta chains below all came from one sample that was sequenced in a study of early T cells in non-severe SARS-CoV-2 infection. MiXCR, run by TCRdb on the 5' RACE reads, gives a single entry per CDR3 protein. The sample has 80,000 to 100,000 distinct CDR3 sequences, about an eighth seen once; the top ten hold approximately 7.5%. Specimen: whole blood. The receptors shown here come from an adult who was a healthcare worker with PCR-confirmed SARS-CoV-2 infection or an uninfected control (not recorded which).

V gene TRBV29-1 combines with J gene TRBJ2-3; 13 nucleotides align to TRBD2. This CDR3 has 15 amino acids. Germline V gene sequence: CDR1 SQVTM, CDR2 ANQGSEA. The J segment lost 4 bases and the V segment lost 7 bases, leaving 8 bases of the junction unmatched. In DNA form, the CDR3 reads TGCAGCGGGATACCGGGACTAGCGGGGCCAGATACGCAGTATTTT. This translates into CSGIPGLAGPDTQYF.

This clonotype was observed a few times. This rearrangement joins TRBV20-1 to TRBJ2-5; D ambiguous. The CDR3 has 15 residues. Trimming took off 3 bases at V and 1 base at J, with 15 bases between the two ends. Germline V CDR1 and CDR2: DFQATT, SNEGSKA (reference sequence). The CDR3 here is CSARPFVGSQETQYF. The CDR3 nucleotides read TGCAGTGCTAGGCCCTTTGTGGGATCCCAAGAGACCCAGTACTTC.

This clonotype occurred a few times. The CDR3 reads CASSLRASGRRETQYF. For the CDR3, the DNA is TGTGCCAGCAGTTTAAGGGCTAGCGGGAGGCGAGAGACCCAGTACTTC. This rearrangement joins TRBV27 to TRBJ2-5; TRBD2 aligns across 11 bases. The CDR3 length is 16 residues. V lost 2 bases, J lost 4 bases, and 6 bases stayed unmatched. Germline loops: CDR1 MNHEY, CDR2 SMNVEV (reference sequence).

This clonotype has ten or more counts. The V and J genes are TRBV30 and TRBJ2-1; TRBD2 matches at 8 bases. Trimming took 4 bases from V and 2 from J; bases not matched to a gene: 7. The CDR3 sequence is 15 residues long. Germline V gene sequence: CDR1 GTSNPN, CDR2 SVGIG (reference sequence). CDR3: CAWIQAGATYNEQFF. Written as DNA, the CDR3 is TGTGCCTGGATCCAAGCGGGAGCCACCTACAATGAGCAGTTCTTC.

The V gene is TRBV28, the J gene TRBJ2-1; 10 bases are shared with TRBD1. The CDR3 runs 15 residues. With V trimmed by 7 bases and J by 7 bases, 10 bases remained unmatched. CDR1 is MDHEN and CDR2 is SYDVKM in the germline V gene. The CDR3 DNA sequence: TGTGCCAGCAACCGCCCGGGACAGGGGAAAAATGAGCAGTTCTTC. It translates to CASNRPGQGKNEQFF.

The chain is built from TRBV2 and TRBJ2-5; tentative D call: TRBD2 (6 bases). The V end was cut by 8 bases, the J end by 9 bases, with 10 bases between. There are 10 residues in the CDR3. Germline CDR1 reads SNHLY; CDR2 reads FYNNEI. In DNA form, the CDR3 reads TGTGCCAGCGGAGGGACCGCCCAGTACTTC. Residues: CASGGTAQYF.

A few counts support this clonotype. The V gene is TRBV25-1, the J gene TRBJ2-1, with 8 positions matching TRBD2. The CDR3 spans 12 residues. Per the germline V gene, CDR1 is MGHDK and CDR2 is SYGVNS. Trimming cost V 8 bases and J 10 bases; bases outside gene matches: 7. CDR3 coding DNA: TGTGCCAGCGGAAGCGGGAGTGACGAGCAGTTCTTC. As protein: CASGSGSDEQFF.

V is TRBV20-1 and J is TRBJ1-2, with 11 positions matching TRBD1. Germline V gene data show CDR1 as DFQATT and CDR2 as SNEGSKA (reference sequence). The CDR3 sequence is 15 residues long. The trim removed 3 bases at V and 8 bases at J, leaving 11 bases unmatched. The CDR3 region is CSARDRGRSNLGYTF. Here the CDR3 DNA reads TGCAGTGCTAGGGACAGGGGGCGAAGTAACTTAGGCTACACCTTC.

This clonotype was seen many times. V usage is TRBV12-3 or TRBV12-4 and J usage is TRBJ1-5, with D unclear. The CDR3 consists of 14 residues. Trimming took off 6 bases at V and 6 bases at J, with 15 bases between the two ends. CDR3 protein: CASSPNPRPQPQHF. The CDR3 DNA is TGTGCCAGCAGCCCCAACCCCAGGCCTCAGCCCCAGCATTTT.

This clonotype was observed a few times. The chain is built from TRBV7-6 and TRBJ1-2; perhaps TRBD1 as D (6 bases). Trimming shortened V by 5 bases and J by 7 bases, and 14 bases separated the two germline ends. This CDR3 contains 13 residues. Germline V gene data show CDR1 as SGHVS and CDR2 as FNYEAQ. The CDR3 reads CASSPQGFSGYTF. CDR3 DNA: TGTGCCAGCAGCCCGCAGGGGTTTAGTGGCTACACCTTC.

This clonotype has more than one count but fewer than ten. The chain carries TRBV24-1 and TRBJ2-7; no reliable D call. CDR1 KGHDR and CDR2 SFDVKD come from the germline V gene. Trimming cost V 5 bases and J 3 bases, with 10 bases left between them. The CDR3 sequence is 13 residues long. CDR3 nucleotides: TGTGCCACCAGTGCAGGCCACCTCTACGAGCAGTACTTC. It codes for CATSAGHLYEQYF.

This clonotype showed up just a few times. J is TRBJ2-7 and V is TRBV9, with D uncertain. The ends were cut back, 2 bases at V and 1 base at J, with 7 bases in the middle. The CDR3 contains 13 residues. The germline CDR1 and CDR2 sequences are SGDLS and YYNGEE. This CDR3 reads CASSVTDSYEQYF. The CDR3 DNA reads as TGTGCCAGCAGCGTTACCGATTCCTACGAGCAGTACTTC.

The CDR3 DNA follows: TGTGCCAGCAGCGTAGCTGGTAGGTCTGAAGCTTTCTTT. Protein product: CASSVAGRSEAFF. The chain carries TRBV9 and TRBJ1-1, with unresolved D. The germline V gene encodes CDR1 SGDLS and CDR2 YYNGEE. The germline V and J ends were trimmed by 0 bases and 6 bases, with 9 bases remaining between them. The CDR3 has 13 amino acids.

This clonotype was seen repeatedly, ten times or more. The V gene is TRBV13, the J gene TRBJ2-7; maybe TRBD1 (6 bases). The germline V gene encodes CDR1 PRHDT and CDR2 FYEKMQ (reference sequence). The CDR3 length is 14 residues. The V and J ends lost 5 bases and 0 bases respectively, with 11 bases between them. Here the CDR3 DNA reads TGTGCCAGCAGCGCCCGGGACAACTCCTACGAGCAGTACTTC. Amino acid sequence: CASSARDNSYEQYF.

V and J are TRBV21-1 and TRBJ2-3; TRBD2, the table's D call, was not compared with the DNA. TRBV21-1 is labeled a pseudogene. The CDR3 has 12 residues. Here the CDR3 reads CAGTSGTDTQYF. The CDR3 region has the DNA TGTGCCGGGACTAGCGGCACAGATACGCAGTATTTT.

The V gene is TRBV20-1, the J gene TRBJ2-3, with 7 bases fitting TRBD2. Germline V lookup: CDR1 DFQATT, CDR2 SNEGSKA (reference sequence). This CDR3 has 14 residues. V dropped 6 bases and J dropped 4; count of bases not matched to a gene: 10. The CDR3 spells CSARAGMPADTQYF. For the CDR3, the DNA is TGCAGTGCCCGAGCGGGAATGCCTGCAGATACGCAGTATTTT.

This sequence joins TRBV5-4 and TRBJ2-1; TRBD2 matches at 12 bases. Germline CDR1 and CDR2: SGHNT and YYREEE (reference sequence). The V gene end was trimmed by 3 bases and the J gene end by 5 bases; junction bases not matched to a gene: 3. The CDR3 is 15 amino acids. The CDR3 sequence: CASSSRLAGDNEQFF. In DNA, the CDR3 is TGTGCCAGCAGCTCCCGACTAGCGGGAGACAATGAGCAGTTCTTC. The full variable domain, completed using reference TRBV5-4 and TRBJ2-1, is ETGVTQSPTHLIKTRGQQVTLRCSSQSGHNTVSWYQQALGQGPQFIFQYYREEENGRGNFPPRFSGLQFPNYSSELNVNALELDDSALYLCASSSRLAGDNEQFFGPGTRLTVL.

The chain recombines TRBV2 with TRBJ2-1; 8 bases map to TRBD1. The germline CDR1 and CDR2 sequences are SNHLY and FYNNEI. The length of the CDR3 is 14 residues. V lost 9 bases to trimming and J lost 2 bases; unmatched junction nucleotides: 6. The CDR3 nucleotides are TGTGCCAGATCAGGGACAGGCGCCTACAATGAGCAGTTCTTC. This encodes CARSGTGAYNEQFF.